This TCR beta chain was sequenced in a study of regulatory T cells in long-lasting Graves disease. Time point given: newly diagnosed GD, antithyroid drugs for less than 3 months. PBMC RNA was the source of the TCR library. This clonotype has a count of ten or more. Germline V lookup: CDR1 SGHAT, CDR2 FQNNGV. After removal of 1 base from V and 5 bases from J, the junction contained 14 bases not matched to a gene. The CDR3 has 18 amino acids. Through Arm-PCR of CDR3 regions and iRepertoire HTBI primers, TCR beta libraries were built. TCRdb fed the multiplex PCR reads into MiXCR, producing one record per CDR3 protein. The data contain about 460,000 distinct CDR3 sequences, roughly 15% of them singletons. The sample was also linked to a second study, of T cells in Graves' hyperthyroidism and ophthalmopathy.

This clonotype originated in a woman aged 50 to 65 with Graves disease. This chain joins TRBV11-2 and TRBJ2-3; 8 bases align to TRBD2. Specimen: peripheral blood mononuclear cells (PBMCs), collected at new diagnosis, from a patient treated with antithyroid drugs. The CDR3 DNA reads TGTGCCAGCAGCTTAGCCAGCAGATTAGCGGGAAGAGGAGATACGCAGTATTTT. Translating gives CASSLASRLAGRGDTQYF. The full variable domain, in which reference TRBV11-2 and TRBJ2-3 provide the parts outside the CDR3, is EAGVAQSPRYKIIEKRQSVAFWCNPISGHATLYWYQQILGQGPKLLIQFQNNGVVDDSQLPKDRFSAERLKGVDSTLKIQPAKLEDSAVYLCASSLASRLAGRGDTQYFGPGTRLTVL.